Listed below are T cell receptor beta chains from one sample, sequenced in a study of vaccination and CD4 T cells after COVID-19. TCRdb redid the calling of the PCR reads with MiXCR, one entry per CDR3 protein. The sample has 9,500 to 15,000 distinct CDR3 sequences; 60% are singletons. These TCRs' antigens remain unknown. The sequenced sample consisted of CD4+ T cells from blood, cultured in vitro. These receptor sequences come from a human donor who had recovered from COVID-19. Each CDR3 is given with its conserved first and last residue. A D gene is named only where the DNA matches it firmly. A clone size is listed for some rows: how often the clone was seen (once, few, many), or a class if it is expanded.

TRBD1 TRBJ1-2 few TRBV7-2 TGTGCCAGCAGCCTGGACAGGGCTAACTATGGCTACACCTTC CASSLDRANYGYTF
- TRBJ2-6 - TRBV30 TGTGCCTGGAGCGGCGGCCTCTCTGGGGCCAACGTCCTGACTTTC CAWSGGLSGANVLTF
- TRBJ1-1 few TRBV6-2/TRBV6-3 TGTGCCAGCAGTTACTCGTATACTGAAGCTTTCTTT CASSYSYTEAFF
- TRBJ2-1 - TRBV19 TGTGCCAGTAGTGGGGCCAGTAACAATGAGCAGTTCTTC CASSGASNNEQFF
- TRBJ1-5 few TRBV20-1 TGCAGTGCGAGAGTTGGGCAAGTTTCGCAGCATTTT CSARVGQVSQHF
TRBD2 TRBJ2-1 few TRBV24-1 TGTGCCACCAGTCGCCAGCGGGAGTTATGGTACAATGAGCAGTTCTTC CATSRQRELWYNEQFF
TRBD2 TRBJ2-7 large TRBV6-1 TGTGCCACCTCCGAGACTAGCGGGAGACTCTACGAGCAGTACTTC CATSETSGRLYEQYF
- TRBJ2-7 once TRBV20-1 TGCAGTGCTAGAGAAAACTACGAGCAGTACTTC CSARENYEQYF
TRBD1 TRBJ2-2 few TRBV20-1 TGCAGTGCCCCCCTTGGGACAGGGGGCACGAACACCGGGGAGCTGTTTTTT CSAPLGTGGTNTGELFF
- TRBJ1-2 - TRBV4-2 TGTGCCAGCAGCCAAGCCCAGGGCCTATCCGACTATGGCTACACCTTC CASSQAQGLSDYGYTF
- TRBJ1-5 - TRBV19 TGTGCCAGCGGGCCAGACATTAGCAATCAGCCCCAGCATTTT CASGPDISNQPQHF
- TRBJ2-7 once TRBV6-1 TGTGCCAGCTCTCGAGGGGTCGAGCAGTACTTC CASSRGVEQYF
- TRBJ2-7 - TRBV7-6 TGTGCCAGCAGCTTAACCTTGAGCTCCTACGAGCAGTACTTC CASSLTLSSYEQYF
- TRBJ1-5 - TRBV20-1 TGCAGTGCTAGAGCTTTCTTTCAGCCCCAGCATTTT CSARAFFQPQHF
TRBD2 TRBJ2-3 - TRBV7-9 TGTGCCAGCAGCTTAGTTGCGGGAGGGCCGGATACGCAGTATTTT CASSLVAGGPDTQYF
- TRBJ1-3 - TRBV6-1 TGTGCCAGCAGTGAGAATGAAATTGGAAACACCATATATTTT CASSENEIGNTIYF
TRBD1 TRBJ2-3 - TRBV2 TGTGCCAGCAGGAACGACAGGGTAGGGGCAGATACGCAGTATTTT CASRNDRVGADTQYF
- TRBJ1-6 - TRBV7-9 TGTGCCAGCAGCTTGGTCGACAGCCCTGGGTCCTATAATTCACCCCTCCACTTT CASSLVDSPGSYNSPLHF
- TRBJ1-2 - TRBV20-1 TGCAGTGCTAGAGGGGCACATGCTACTAACTATGGCTACACCTTC CSARGAHATNYGYTF
- TRBJ1-2 - TRBV24-1 TGTGCCACCAGTGATTTGGGCCGGACCCTCGTAGTGCGGGGCTACACCTTC CATSDLGRTLVVRGYTF
- TRBJ1-3 - TRBV11-2 TGTGCCAGCAGATCTTTAAACACTGGAAACACCATATATTTT CASRSLNTGNTIYF
- TRBJ2-7 - TRBV7-2 TGTGCCAGCAGCCCAAACTACGAGCAGTACTTC CASSPNYEQYF
- TRBJ2-7 - TRBV7-9 TGTGCCAGCAGAGAAAGTGGGGCCTCCTACGAGCAGTACTTC CASRESGASYEQYF
TRBD2 TRBJ2-1 - TRBV19 TGTGCCAGTAGTAGTAGCGGGAGGCCCACCTCCTACAATGAGCAGTTCTTC CASSSSGRPTSYNEQFF
- TRBJ2-7 - TRBV24-1 TGTGCCACCAGTGATTTCGGGGCCTACTACGAGCAGTACTTC CATSDFGAYYEQYF
- TRBJ1-2 - TRBV7-2 TGTGCCAGCAGCTGGCGCGGCCCTAACTATGGCTACACCTTC CASSWRGPNYGYTF
- TRBJ2-5 - TRBV15 TGTGCCACCAGCAGGGGCGGGACGACAATGTCTATGGGGACCCAGTACTTC CATSRGGTTMSMGTQYF
- TRBJ1-1 few TRBV6-1 TGTGCCAGCAGTGAGTACGGGAACACTGAAGCTTTCTTT CASSEYGNTEAFF
TRBD2 TRBJ2-7 - TRBV11-2 TGTGCCAGCAGCCAAGGGACTAGCGGGAGGTACTACGAGCAGTACTTC CASSQGTSGRYYEQYF
- TRBJ2-3 - TRBV29-1 TGCAGCGTTGGGAGCACAGATACGCAGTATTTT CSVGSTDTQYF
TRBD1 TRBJ2-5 once TRBV6-1 TGTGCCAGCAGGGACGCGGGACAGGTAGCTCAAGAGACCCAGTACTTC CASRDAGQVAQETQYF
TRBD1 TRBJ2-7 once TRBV30 TGTGCCGGGACAGGGGAAGGATCCTACGAGCAGTACTTC CAGTGEGSYEQYF
- TRBJ1-1 - TRBV18 TGTGCCAGCTCATCTTCATGGGCAGGGGACACTGAAGCTTTCTTT CASSSSWAGDTEAFF
- TRBJ1-2 - TRBV10-2 TGCGCCAGCAGTGAGTCCGGGGGAGCTAACTATGGCTACACCTTC CASSESGGANYGYTF
TRBD1 TRBJ2-5 - TRBV10-1 TGCGCCAGCAGTGAGGGCAGGGGGCTGCAAGAGACCCAGTACTTC CASSEGRGLQETQYF
TRBD1 TRBJ2-3 - TRBV6-1 TGTGCCAGCAGTGAAGGGCCGGGACAGGGGACAGATACGCAGTATTTT CASSEGPGQGTDTQYF
TRBD1 TRBJ2-2 - TRBV7-9 TGTGCCAGCAGCCCCAGGTCCTCCTCAGACAGGGGGGCCGGGGAGCTGTTTTTT CASSPRSSSDRGAGELFF
TRBD2 TRBJ2-3 large TRBV29-1 TGCAGCGTCCCGGGACTAGCGGAGGGAGTGGATACGCAGTATTTT CSVPGLAEGVDTQYF
- TRBJ1-5 - TRBV30 TGTGCCTGGAGTGTACCTAGGGATGGCAATCAGCCCCAGCATTTT CAWSVPRDGNQPQHF
- TRBJ2-5 few TRBV6-5 TGTGCCAGCAGTTATCGGTCTGAGACCCAGTACTTC CASSYRSETQYF
TRBD2 TRBJ2-1 - TRBV6-4 TGTGCCAGCAGTGACTCGGGGCTAGCGGGAAGAGTCTTC CASSDSGLAGRVF
TRBD2 TRBJ2-3 once TRBV20-1 TGCAGTGCTTCTAGCGGACTCACAGATACGCAGTATTTT CSASSGLTDTQYF
TRBD1 TRBJ2-2 few TRBV30 TGTGCCTGGTCTCTGAGGGGGCGGACCACCGGGGAGCTGTTTTTT CAWSLRGRTTGELFF
- TRBJ2-5 once TRBV20-1 TGCAGTGCTAGTAACCGGATCGAGACCCAGTACTTC CSASNRIETQYF
TRBD1 TRBJ2-3 - TRBV6-5 TGTGCCAGCAGTTACGGGACAGGGGACACAGATACGCAGTATTTT CASSYGTGDTDTQYF
- TRBJ1-5 few TRBV7-2 TGTGCCAGCAGCCCTAACTTGGGAAATCAGCCCCAGCATTTT CASSPNLGNQPQHF
TRBD1 TRBJ1-1 - TRBV15 TGTGCCACCACCGACTGGGACAGGGGCAACATGGCTGAAGCTTTCTTT CATTDWDRGNMAEAFF
- TRBJ2-1 - TRBV20-1 TGCAGTGCTAGTGCGGGGTCTGAGGATGAGCAGTTCTTC CSASAGSEDEQFF
- TRBJ2-7 - TRBV7-9 TGTGCCAGCAGCCGTGGGTACGAGCAGTACTTC CASSRGYEQYF
- TRBJ1-1 - TRBV5-1 TGCGCCAGCAGTTCGGACGCTGAAGCTTTCTTT CASSSDAEAFF
- TRBJ2-7 few TRBV6-1 TGTGCCAGCAGCGACCGGTGGACAGTTGGGGAGCAGTACTTC CASSDRWTVGEQYF